This T cell receptor beta chain came from a study of response to subunit inactivated influenza vaccine. One entry per CDR3 protein results from TCRdb running MiXCR on the RT-PCR reads. Of some 500,000 distinct CDR3 sequences listed, about 25% are singletons. This clonotype showed up just a few times. Its antigen is as yet unknown. Trimming removed 3 bases at V and 6 bases at J, with 8 bases between. There are 13 residues in the CDR3. Findings of the study overall: It was the authors' suggestion that each seasonal influenza vaccination recruits few new T cells.

This specimen was CD4+ T cells sorted from PBMCs, taken roughly 5 days after vaccination. This receptor was taken from a man aged 50 to 60 who received an inactivated influenza vaccine. V and J are TRBV12-3 or TRBV12-4 and TRBJ2-2; no firm D call. The CDR3 DNA is TGTGCCAGCAGTTTTGCTGGGTCCGGGGAGCTGTTTTTT. Its translation is CASSFAGSGELFF.